This T cell receptor (beta chain) was recorded in a study of T cell responses to AZD1222 COVID-19 vaccine. Regarding the study as a whole: Nearly half of unique spike-specific TCRs reportedly avoided B.1.351 and B.1.1.7 mutated regions. Spike-specific TCR breadth and depth rose after two AZD1222 doses. The sample set comprised mostly white British donors with more females, and clonal diversity was possibly underestimated.

V was pared by 6 bases and J by 2 bases, with 20 bases between. There are 16 residues in the CDR3. The V gene's germline CDR1 is SGHNT and CDR2 YYREEE (reference sequence). TCRdb's copy holds only in-frame clones and misses some; the assay was immunoSEQ multiplex PCR. The table has about 86,000 clones, roughly 90% seen once. On this clone itself: Its antigen is undetermined.

This specimen consisted of peripheral blood, obtained 28 days after the second AZD1222 dose. This sequence joins TRBV5-4 and TRBJ1-1; D call uncertain. The source is an adult who received the AZD1222 COVID-19 vaccine. CDR3 sequence: CASTPNERAQNTEAFF. The CDR3 bases are TGTGCCAGCACCCCAAATGAGAGGGCCCAAAACACTGAAGCTTTCTTT.